A single sample gave rise to the 14 T cell receptor beta chains below, sequenced in a study of shared clonotypes between healthy human individuals. Profiling relied on immunoSEQ multiplex PCR, and the TCRdb table lists in-frame clones only, not all of them. The repertoire holds roughly 1.4 million clones, with 98% to 99% as singletons. What was sequenced was naive CD4+ T cells sorted from blood. Specified subset: CD45RA+ positively selected. The receptors were gathered from a young man in good health.

This clone was recorded once. The V call is TRBV25-1, the J call TRBJ2-1; 8 bases line up with TRBD1. The CDR3 is 16 amino acids. Germline V gene lookup returns CDR1 MGHDK and CDR2 SYGVNS. With V trimmed by 3 bases and J by 7 bases, 11 bases remained unmatched. CDR3 region: CASSETGAYPFNEQFF. The CDR3 coding sequence is TGTGCCAGCAGTGAGACAGGGGCCTACCCATTTAATGAGCAGTTCTTC.

This chain connects TRBV15 to TRBJ2-2, with 9 bases fitting TRBD2. The CDR3 sequence is 16 residues long. V shed 0 bases and J 5 bases; nucleotides not matched to a gene: 4. The germline CDR1 and CDR2 sequences are LNHNV and YYDKDF (reference sequence). DNA of the CDR3: TGTGCCACCAGCAGAGATAGCGGGAGACTTACCGGGGAGCTGTTTTTT. Translated, it gives CATSRDSGRLTGELFF.

The chain is built from TRBV19 and TRBJ2-1; D unresolved. V was shortened by 5 bases and J by 12 bases, with 17 bases between the two germline ends. Germline CDR1 reads LNHDA; CDR2 reads SQIVND (reference sequence). This CDR3 has 13 residues. The CDR3 sequence is CASSATLEVGQFF. Written as DNA, the CDR3 is TGTGCCAGTAGTGCCACTCTAGAGGTGGGGCAGTTCTTC.

The rearrangement uses TRBV15 and TRBJ2-6; TRBD1 is a possible D gene (6 bases). V shed 2 bases and J shed 2 bases, with 16 bases lying between them. The V gene's germline CDR1 is LNHNV and CDR2 YYDKDF (reference sequence). The CDR3 covers 18 residues. CDR3 bases: TGTGCCACCAGCAGACACCTGGCAACAGGGACTGGGGCCAACGTCCTGACTTTC. The encoded protein is CATSRHLATGTGANVLTF.

Only one count was recorded for this clone. This chain connects TRBV19 to TRBJ2-1, with a possible D match to TRBD2 (5 bases). This CDR3 comprises 15 residues. V was cut by 1 base and J by 2 bases, with 9 bases left in between. Germline CDR1 is LNHDA and CDR2 is SQIVND (reference sequence). The DNA of the CDR3 is TGTGCCAGTAGTATAGCGCACGGGACCTACAATGAGCAGTTCTTC. Amino acids: CASSIAHGTYNEQFF.

Comments on this clone: Different DNA sequences within this sample yield the same CDR3. V gene TRBV18 combines with J gene TRBJ1-5; unclear D gene. Germline V gives CDR1 KGHSH, CDR2 LQKENI. Trimming took off 6 bases at V and 6 bases at J, with 12 bases between the two ends. The CDR3 has 13 amino acids. Here the CDR3 reads CASSTGGGQPQHF. The CDR3 DNA reads as TGTGCCAGCTCCACGGGAGGAGGTCAGCCCCAGCATTTT.

The chain has TRBV7-8 and TRBJ1-2, with 7 nucleotides matching TRBD1. Losses at the gene ends were 5 bases for V and 8 bases for J; bases not matched to a gene: 14. CDR3 length: 15 residues. Looked up from germline, CDR1 is SGHVS and CDR2 is FQNEAQ. CDR3 nucleotide sequence: TGTGCCAGCAGCCCGAGGGACAGCAAGATATTGGGCTACACCTTC. Its protein product is CASSPRDSKILGYTF. The variable domain in full, with the rest retrieved from reference TRBV7-8 and TRBJ1-2, is GAGVSQSPRYKVAKRGQDVALRCDPISGHVSLFWYQQALGQGPEFLTYFQNEAQLDKSGLPSDRFFAERPEGSVSTLKIQRTQQEDSAVYLCASSPRDSKILGYTFGSGTRLTVV.

The chain uses TRBV25-1 and TRBJ2-5; 11 nucleotides align to TRBD1. The CDR3 runs to 16 residues. V was clipped by 7 bases and J by 2 bases; unmatched bases: 9. Germline assignment: CDR1 MGHDK and CDR2 SYGVNS. Here the CDR3 reads CASTKSGTGGQETQYF. CDR3 nucleotide sequence: TGTGCCAGCACGAAAAGCGGGACAGGGGGTCAAGAGACCCAGTACTTC.

This chain joins TRBV5-5 and TRBJ2-7; the D call may be TRBD1 or TRBD2 (5 bases each). The V and J ends lost 3 bases and 1 base respectively, with 29 bases between them. The CDR3 has 20 residues. The V gene's germline CDR1 is SGHKS and CDR2 YYEKEE (reference sequence). CDR3 bases: TGTGCCAGCAGCTCGAGGGACGTTGGACCGTCTCTAGGAACATCCTACGAGCAGTACTTC. Translated, it gives CASSSRDVGPSLGTSYEQYF.

The chain has TRBV19 and TRBJ2-3; D is undetermined. CDR1 and CDR2 (germline): LNHDA, SQIVND (reference sequence). V lost 11 bases and J lost 0, with 12 bases in between. The CDR3 has 13 amino acids. CDR3 sequence (DNA): TGTGCCGTGCTCAGTTTAAGCACAGATACGCAGTATTTT. Its protein product is CAVLSLSTDTQYF.

CDR3 in amino acids: CASSGDSIVQYF. The CDR3 DNA sequence: TGTGCCAGCAGCGGGGACAGTATTGTGCAGTACTTC. The chain carries TRBV2 and TRBJ2-7; TRBD1 aligns across 7 bases. CDR1 is SNHLY and CDR2 is FYNNEI in the germline V gene. Losses at the gene ends were 6 bases for V and 9 bases for J; bases not matched to a gene: 8. This CDR3 has 12 amino acids.

The J gene is TRBJ2-7, the V gene TRBV10-1, with D hard to call. V was cut by 3 bases and J by 2 bases, with 8 bases left in between. Germline-derived CDR1 and CDR2 are WNHNN and SYGVQD (reference sequence). The CDR3 covers 13 residues. The CDR3 reads CASSDSGPYEQYF. The CDR3 DNA reads TGCGCCAGCAGTGATAGTGGGCCCTACGAGCAGTACTTC.

The chain uses TRBV5-4 and TRBJ2-7; maybe TRBD2 (6 bases). CDR1 and CDR2 (germline): SGHNT, YYREEE (reference sequence). This CDR3 has 18 residues. Trimming removed 4 bases at V and 1 base at J, with 24 bases between. CDR3 sequence reads: CASSGKTEGRDLSYEQYF. The CDR3 DNA reads TGTGCCAGCAGCGGAAAGACCGAGGGGCGGGACCTTTCCTACGAGCAGTACTTC.

This chain uses TRBV5-1 with TRBJ2-7; D is possibly TRBD2 (6 bases). CDR1 is SGHRS, CDR2 YFSETQ, per germline. Trimming shortened V by 2 bases and J by 6 bases, and 18 bases separated the two germline ends. This CDR3 comprises 15 residues. CDR3 sequence (DNA): TGCGCCAGCAGCTTTGGAGGGAAGTTACTCGGCGAGCAGTACTTC. Translated, it gives CASSFGGKLLGEQYF. The entire variable domain, with the rest obtained from reference TRBV5-1 and TRBJ2-7, is as follows: KAGVTQTPRYLIKTRGQQVTLSCSPISGHRSVSWYQQTPGQGLQFLFEYFSETQRNKGNFPGRFSGRQFSNSRSEMNVSTLELGDSALYLCASSFGGKLLGEQYFGPGTRLTVT.